The T cell receptor (beta chain) under discussion was sequenced for a study of blood T cell repertoires in COVID-19. Germline V gene sequence: CDR1 MNHEY, CDR2 SVGAGI. This CDR3 comprises 14 residues. V was shortened by 6 bases and J by 7 bases, with 19 bases between the two germline ends. Individuals drawn from around 25 US areas were roughly 18 to 95 years old. Before being deemed recovered, Cohort 3 donors had two negative PCRs, clearance, or symptom resolution. The sample holds a few counts of this clone. In the source study's methods: Quantification of nucleated cells was approximated via reference gene primer amplification. Sequenced by immunoSEQ multiplex PCR; TCRdb stores in-frame clones only, minus some. That table supplies the V and J calls and clone size; D and trimming were determined from the DNA. This sample carries roughly 170,000 clones, around 73% of them seen once, and the ten largest clones take approximately 15%.

The sequence was obtained from a woman in her forties or fifties who had recovered from COVID-19. The chain uses TRBV6-5 and TRBJ2-7, with D possibly being TRBD2 (6 bases). Sequenced: PBMCs or T cells enriched from blood (not recorded which). For the CDR3, the DNA is TGTGCCAGCAGACCCGGGACTTCCGCCAGGGAGCAGTACTTC. This sequence encodes CASRPGTSAREQYF.